Following are 18 T cell receptor beta chains from one sample sequenced in a study of T cell repertoires in cytomegalovirus infection. Antigen specificity for these receptors is unknown. TCRdb passed the reads through MiXCR, listing each CDR3 protein once. The sample holds about 890,000 distinct CDR3 sequences, approximately 31% seen once. The starting material was cultured CD8+ T cells from PBMCs, obtained from culture after CMV antigen stimulation. The receptors here all came from a human donor in good health (CMV status not recorded). Some clones in this sample may be carry-over from other donors' samples.

This clonotype has just a few counts. V gene TRBV6-5 combines with J gene TRBJ1-2, with D possibly TRBD1 on 6 matching bases. This CDR3 region has 17 residues. The germline gives CDR1 MNHEY, CDR2 SVGAGI. Trimming took 3 bases from V and 5 from J, leaving 22 bases between them. The CDR3 DNA sequence: TGTGCCAGCAGTTATTTAGTAGGGGGATCCACCGATTATGGCTACACCTTC. Translated, it gives CASSYLVGGSTDYGYTF.

V and J are TRBV29-1 and TRBJ1-2; D is unresolved. This CDR3 spans 12 amino acids. Germline values: CDR1 SQVTM, CDR2 ANQGSEA. Trimming shortened V by 0 bases and J by 8 bases, and 10 bases separated the two germline ends. CDR3 sequence: CSVEEGRSGYTF. The CDR3 nucleotides read TGCAGCGTTGAAGAGGGGAGGAGCGGCTACACCTTC.

This clonotype has only one observation. V gene TRBV6-1 combines with J gene TRBJ1-4; D not certain. The ends were cut back, 2 bases at V and 3 bases at J, with 7 bases in the middle. Germline CDR1 reads MNHNS; CDR2 reads SASEGT. The CDR3 extends over 14 amino acids. The CDR3 DNA reads TGTGCCAGCAGTGAATTGGCAGCTAATGAAAAACTGTTTTTT. It specifies CASSELAANEKLFF.

This chain joins TRBV7-2 and TRBJ2-1; D gene uncertain. Germline V CDR1 and CDR2: SGHTA, FQGNSA. This CDR3 region has 17 residues. Trimming left V 5 bases short and J 3 bases short, with 20 bases between. The DNA of the CDR3 is TGTGCCAGCAGCCCCCGGCCCGCAAGAGCGTTCTACAATGAGCAGTTCTTC. This codes for CASSPRPARAFYNEQFF.

This clonotype came up a few times. DNA for the CDR3: TGTGCCACCAGCAGAGTCGGGACAGGGGCCCTCTATGGCTACACCTTC. Translation gives CATSRVGTGALYGYTF. This rearrangement joins TRBV15 to TRBJ1-2, with 10 bases identical to TRBD1. Germline V gives CDR1 LNHNV, CDR2 YYDKDF (reference sequence). After removal of 1 base from V and 4 bases from J, the junction contained 6 bases not matched to a gene. This CDR3 has 16 residues.

The genes are TRBV13 and TRBJ1-1, with D maybe TRBD1 (6 bases). V lost 7 bases and J 5 bases, leaving 14 bases between the germline ends. Germline V lookup: CDR1 PRHDT, CDR2 FYEKMQ (reference sequence). This CDR3 has 13 residues. The chain's CDR3 is CASTKGGLTEAFF. The CDR3 bases are TGTGCCAGCACCAAAGGGGGGCTAACTGAAGCTTTCTTT.

This clonotype was counted only a few times. The chain joins TRBV7-2 to TRBJ2-1; 10 nucleotides align to TRBD2. The germline V gene has CDR1 SGHTA and CDR2 FQGNSA. With V trimmed by 4 bases and J by 9 bases, 12 bases remained unmatched. This CDR3 spans 16 amino acids. The CDR3 reads CASSWGLARKNAEQFF. CDR3 DNA sequence: TGTGCCAGCAGCTGGGGACTAGCGCGTAAAAACGCTGAGCAGTTCTTC.

The chain combines TRBV12-3 or TRBV12-4 with TRBJ1-4, with D tentatively TRBD1 (6 bases). V was trimmed by 7 bases and J by 6 bases, leaving 15 bases between them. This CDR3 is 14 amino acids long. The DNA for the CDR3 is TGTGCCAGCACCCCAGGGGTGTTGCATGAAAAACTGTTTTTT. Its protein product is CASTPGVLHEKLFF.

Note on this clonotype: Relative to the germline gene, one junction end is altered; a read error may explain this. This chain joins TRBV6-2 or TRBV6-3 and TRBJ1-1; the D gene is possibly TRBD1 (5 bases). The CDR3 extends over 11 amino acids. Germline V gives CDR1 MNHEY, CDR2 SVGEGT. CDR3 DNA sequence: TGTGTCAGCAGTCTGACAGATGAAGCTTTCTTT. Its translation: CVSSLTDEAFF.

In this sample, this clonotype turned up a few times. V is TRBV12-3 or TRBV12-4 and J is TRBJ2-1; D call uncertain. V was pared by 2 bases and J by 10 bases, with 9 bases between. This CDR3 spans 12 amino acids. In nucleotides, the CDR3 is TGTGCCAGCAGTTTAATTAGGGTAGAGCAGTTCTTC. As protein: CASSLIRVEQFF.

The genes are TRBV20-1 and TRBJ1-5; possible D gene TRBD1, 5 bases. There are 17 residues in the CDR3. V was cut by 3 bases and J by 4 bases, with 22 bases left in between. Germline assignment: CDR1 DFQATT and CDR2 SNEGSKA (reference sequence). The CDR3 DNA reads TGCAGTGCTAGCACCAATCCAGGGCGAGGGCTTAATCAGCCCCAGCATTTT. It encodes CSASTNPGRGLNQPQHF.

V usage is TRBV4-1 and J usage is TRBJ1-2; 7 positions match TRBD1. Germline CDR1 reads MGHRA; CDR2 reads YSYEKL. The V gene end was trimmed by 0 bases and the J gene end by 3 bases; junction bases not matched to a gene: 10. The CDR3 loop spans 17 amino acids. The CDR3 DNA is TGCGCCAGCAGCCAAGATCAGGAAGGGGGCTCGTACTATGGCTACACCTTC. Translated: CASSQDQEGGSYYGYTF.

This clonotype was detected only a few times. V gene TRBV7-9 combines with J gene TRBJ1-6; D is unresolved. CDR1 and CDR2 from the germline V gene are SEHNR and FQNEAQ (reference sequence). V dropped 5 bases and J dropped 0 bases, with 11 bases sitting between them. There are 16 residues in the CDR3. The CDR3 sequence is CASSPRRNSYNSPLHF. CDR3 bases: TGTGCCAGCAGCCCCCGGCGGAACTCCTATAATTCACCCCTCCACTTT. Drawing the rest from reference TRBV7-9 and TRBJ1-6, the complete variable domain is DTGVSQNPRHKITKRGQNVTFRCDPISEHNRLYWYRQTLGQGPEFLTYFQNEAQLEKSRLLSDRFSAERPKGSFSTLEIQRTEQGDSAMYLCASSPRRNSYNSPLHFGNGTRLTVT.

The chain recombines TRBV28 with TRBJ1-3; no definite D call. CDR1 is MDHEN and CDR2 is SYDVKM in the germline V gene. The V end was cut by 5 bases, the J end by 6 bases, with 11 bases between. This CDR3 has 13 residues. The DNA of the CDR3 is TGTGCCAGCAGTCCCCGGTCCAAAAACACCATATATTTT. Translation gives CASSPRSKNTIYF.

The table lists this clonotype with a few counts. The chain employs TRBV4-1 and TRBJ1-6, with 9 bases identical to TRBD1. The CDR3 loop spans 16 amino acids. Germline loops: CDR1 MGHRA, CDR2 YSYEKL. The V and J ends lost 3 bases and 13 bases, in that order; junction bases with no gene match: 13. This CDR3 is CASSQYTGQGSYPLHF. The CDR3 DNA sequence: TGCGCCAGCAGCCAGTACACCGGACAGGGGTCCTACCCCCTCCACTTT.

J is TRBJ2-1 and V is TRBV5-1, with D possibly being TRBD2 (5 bases). The germline V and J ends were trimmed by 0 bases and 2 bases, with 12 bases remaining between them. Germline V gives CDR1 SGHRS, CDR2 YFSETQ. The CDR3 consists of 16 residues. CDR3 amino acids: CASSLAGVSTYNEQFF. DNA of the CDR3: TGCGCCAGCAGCTTGGCCGGGGTCTCCACCTACAATGAGCAGTTCTTC.

This clonotype was counted many times. The genes are TRBV7-2 and TRBJ2-7, with D hard to call. V was cut by 2 bases and J by 6 bases, with 11 bases left in between. CDR1 and CDR2 from the germline V gene are SGHTA and FQGNSA. The CDR3 runs 13 residues. CDR3: CASSLSSATEQYF. Written as DNA, the CDR3 is TGTGCCAGCAGCTTAAGCTCCGCGACCGAGCAGTACTTC. Using reference TRBV7-2 and TRBJ2-7 for the parts outside the CDR3, the full variable domain is GAGVSQSPSNKVTEKGKDVELRCDPISGHTALYWYRQSLGQGLEFLIYFQGNSAPDKSGLPSDRFSAERTGGSVSTLTIQRTQQEDSAVYLCASSLSSATEQYFGPGTRLTVT.

The chain joins TRBV6-4 to TRBJ2-1; tentative D call: TRBD2 (6 bases). Deletions cut 6 bases from V and 0 bases from J, with 21 bases between. Germline CDR1 is MRHNA and CDR2 is SNTAGT. This CDR3 has 18 residues. The DNA for the CDR3 is TGTGCCAGCAGCCCTAAGCCCTTAGCGGACCGCTCCTACAATGAGCAGTTCTTC. Protein product: CASSPKPLADRSYNEQFF.